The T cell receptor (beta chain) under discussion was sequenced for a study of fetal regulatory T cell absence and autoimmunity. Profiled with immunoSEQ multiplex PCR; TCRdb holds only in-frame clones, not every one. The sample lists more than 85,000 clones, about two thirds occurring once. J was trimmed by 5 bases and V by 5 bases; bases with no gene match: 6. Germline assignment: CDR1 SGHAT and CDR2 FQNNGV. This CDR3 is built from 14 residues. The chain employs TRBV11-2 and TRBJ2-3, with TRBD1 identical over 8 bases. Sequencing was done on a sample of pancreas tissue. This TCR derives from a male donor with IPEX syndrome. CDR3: CASSILQGEDTQYF. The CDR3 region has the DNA TGTGCCAGCAGCATTCTACAGGGGGAAGATACGCAGTATTTT. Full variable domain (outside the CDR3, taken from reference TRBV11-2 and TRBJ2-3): EAGVAQSPRYKIIEKRQSVAFWCNPISGHATLYWYQQILGQGPKLLIQFQNNGVVDDSQLPKDRFSAERLKGVDSTLKIQPAKLEDSAVYLCASSILQGEDTQYFGPGTRLTVL.